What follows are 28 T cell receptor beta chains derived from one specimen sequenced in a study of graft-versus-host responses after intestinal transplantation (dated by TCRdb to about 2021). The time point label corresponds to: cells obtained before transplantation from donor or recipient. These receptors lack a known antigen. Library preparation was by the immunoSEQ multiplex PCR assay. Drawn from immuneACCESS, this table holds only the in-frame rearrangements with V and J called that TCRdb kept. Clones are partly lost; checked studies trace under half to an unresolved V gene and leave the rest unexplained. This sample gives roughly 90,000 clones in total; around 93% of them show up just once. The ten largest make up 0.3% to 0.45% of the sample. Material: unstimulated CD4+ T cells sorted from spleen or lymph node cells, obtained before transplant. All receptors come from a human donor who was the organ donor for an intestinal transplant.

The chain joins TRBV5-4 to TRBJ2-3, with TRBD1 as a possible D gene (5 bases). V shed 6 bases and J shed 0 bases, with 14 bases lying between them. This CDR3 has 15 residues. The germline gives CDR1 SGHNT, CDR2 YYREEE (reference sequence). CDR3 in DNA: TGTGCCAGCACCCTGGGGCATACGAGCACAGATACGCAGTATTTT. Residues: CASTLGHTSTDTQYF.

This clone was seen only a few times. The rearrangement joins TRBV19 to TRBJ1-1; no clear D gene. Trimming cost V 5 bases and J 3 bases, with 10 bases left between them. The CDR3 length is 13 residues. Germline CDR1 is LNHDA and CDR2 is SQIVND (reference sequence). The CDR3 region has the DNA TGTGCCAGTAGTTACGGGCGGGACACTGAAGCTTTCTTT. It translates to CASSYGRDTEAFF.

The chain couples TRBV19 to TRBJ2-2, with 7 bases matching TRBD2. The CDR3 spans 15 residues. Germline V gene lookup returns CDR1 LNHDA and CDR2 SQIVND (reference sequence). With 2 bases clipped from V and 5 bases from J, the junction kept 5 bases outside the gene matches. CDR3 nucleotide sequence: TGTGCCAGTAGTATACCGGGAGGACCAACCGGGGAGCTGTTTTTT. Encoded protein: CASSIPGGPTGELFF. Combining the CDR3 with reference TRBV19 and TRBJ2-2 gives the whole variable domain DGGITQSPKYLFRKEGQNVTLSCEQNLNHDAMYWYRQDPGQGLRLIYYSQIVNDFQKGDIAEGYSVSREKKESFPLTVTSAQKNPTAFYLCASSIPGGPTGELFFGEGSRLTVL.

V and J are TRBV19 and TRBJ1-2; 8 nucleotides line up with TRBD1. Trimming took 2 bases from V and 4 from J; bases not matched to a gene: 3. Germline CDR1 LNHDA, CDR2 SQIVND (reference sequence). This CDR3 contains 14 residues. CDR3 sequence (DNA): TGTGCCAGTAGTATATGGGGACAGGCCTATGGCTACACCTTC. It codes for CASSIWGQAYGYTF.

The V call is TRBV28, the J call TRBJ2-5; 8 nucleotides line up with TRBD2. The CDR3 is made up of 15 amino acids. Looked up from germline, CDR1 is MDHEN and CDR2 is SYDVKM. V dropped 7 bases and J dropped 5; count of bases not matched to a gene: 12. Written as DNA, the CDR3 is TGTGCCAGCACCCCATCGGGGGGGCGGAAGGAGACCCAGTACTTC. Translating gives CASTPSGGRKETQYF.

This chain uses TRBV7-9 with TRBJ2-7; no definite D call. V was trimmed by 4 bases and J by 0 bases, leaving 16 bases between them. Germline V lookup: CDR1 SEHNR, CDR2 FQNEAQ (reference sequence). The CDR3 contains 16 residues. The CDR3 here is CASSSSFAANSYEQYF. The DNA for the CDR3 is TGTGCCAGCAGCTCGTCCTTTGCGGCAAACTCCTACGAGCAGTACTTC.

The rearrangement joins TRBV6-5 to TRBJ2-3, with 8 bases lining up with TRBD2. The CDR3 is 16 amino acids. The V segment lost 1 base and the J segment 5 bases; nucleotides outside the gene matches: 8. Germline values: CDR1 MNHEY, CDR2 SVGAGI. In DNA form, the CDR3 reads TGTGCCAGCAGTTACTGGAGGTCGGGGGGGGGAGATACGCAGTATTTT. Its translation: CASSYWRSGGGDTQYF.

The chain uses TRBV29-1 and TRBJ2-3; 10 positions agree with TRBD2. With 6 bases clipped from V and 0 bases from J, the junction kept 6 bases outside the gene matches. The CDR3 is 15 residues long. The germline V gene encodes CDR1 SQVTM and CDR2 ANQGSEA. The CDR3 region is CSVRLTSGSTDTQYF. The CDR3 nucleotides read TGCAGCGTCCGGTTGACTAGCGGGAGCACAGATACGCAGTATTTT.

CDR3 DNA sequence: TGTGCCAGCAGTGAAGGGTTAGCGGGAGTAGATACGCAGTATTTT. This sequence encodes CASSEGLAGVDTQYF. The V and J genes are TRBV2 and TRBJ2-3; TRBD2 aligns across 9 bases. This CDR3 is built from 15 residues. The germline CDR1 and CDR2 sequences are SNHLY and FYNNEI. The trim removed 1 base at V and 5 bases at J, leaving 4 bases unmatched.

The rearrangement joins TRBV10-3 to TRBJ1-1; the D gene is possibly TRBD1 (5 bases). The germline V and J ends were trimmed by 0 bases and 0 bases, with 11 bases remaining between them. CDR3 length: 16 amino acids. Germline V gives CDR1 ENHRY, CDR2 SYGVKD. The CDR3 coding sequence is TGTGCCATCAGTGAGTCCCGAACAGGAATGAACACTGAAGCTTTCTTT. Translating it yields CAISESRTGMNTEAFF.

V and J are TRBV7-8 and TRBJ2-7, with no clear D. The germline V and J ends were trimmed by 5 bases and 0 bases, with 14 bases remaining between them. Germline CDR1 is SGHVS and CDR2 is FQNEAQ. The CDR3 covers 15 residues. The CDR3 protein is CASSPNRVRSYEQYF. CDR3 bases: TGTGCCAGCAGCCCAAACCGGGTACGCTCCTACGAGCAGTACTTC. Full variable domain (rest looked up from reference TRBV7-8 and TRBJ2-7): GAGVSQSPRYKVAKRGQDVALRCDPISGHVSLFWYQQALGQGPEFLTYFQNEAQLDKSGLPSDRFFAERPEGSVSTLKIQRTQQEDSAVYLCASSPNRVRSYEQYFGPGTRLTVT.

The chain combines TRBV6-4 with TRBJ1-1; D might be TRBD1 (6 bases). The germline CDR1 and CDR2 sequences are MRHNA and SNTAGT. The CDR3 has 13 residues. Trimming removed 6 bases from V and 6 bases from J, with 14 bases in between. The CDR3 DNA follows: TGTGCCAGCAGCGCCACCCACAGGGCTGAAGCTTTCTTT. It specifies CASSATHRAEAFF.

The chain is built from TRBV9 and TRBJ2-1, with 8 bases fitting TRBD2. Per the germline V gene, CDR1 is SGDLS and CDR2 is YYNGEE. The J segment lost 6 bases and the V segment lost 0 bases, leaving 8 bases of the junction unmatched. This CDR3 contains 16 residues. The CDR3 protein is CASSVVSGGALNEQFF. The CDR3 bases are TGTGCCAGCAGCGTAGTGTCGGGGGGGGCTCTCAATGAGCAGTTCTTC.

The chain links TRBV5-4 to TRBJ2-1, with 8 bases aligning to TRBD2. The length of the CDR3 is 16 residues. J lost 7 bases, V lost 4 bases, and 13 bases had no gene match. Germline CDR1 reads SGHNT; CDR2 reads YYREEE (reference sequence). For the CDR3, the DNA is TGTGCCAGCAGCCGGAAGGACGGGAGGGCCGGGAATGAGCAGTTCTTC. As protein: CASSRKDGRAGNEQFF.

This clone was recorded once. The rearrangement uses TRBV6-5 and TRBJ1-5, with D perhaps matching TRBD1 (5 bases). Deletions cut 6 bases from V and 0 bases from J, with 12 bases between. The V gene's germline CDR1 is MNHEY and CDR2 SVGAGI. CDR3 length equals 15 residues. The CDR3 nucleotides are TGTGCCAGCAGAACTACAGGTGGTAGCAATCAGCCCCAGCATTTT. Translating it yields CASRTTGGSNQPQHF.

The CDR3 loop reads CAISLTDAQETQYF. CDR3 nucleotide sequence: TGTGCCATCAGTTTGACTGACGCACAAGAGACCCAGTACTTC. The chain uses TRBV10-3 and TRBJ2-5, with D hard to call. The CDR3 is 14 residues long. Per germline, CDR1 ENHRY and CDR2 SYGVKD. V was clipped by 5 bases and J by 2 bases, with 12 bases between them.

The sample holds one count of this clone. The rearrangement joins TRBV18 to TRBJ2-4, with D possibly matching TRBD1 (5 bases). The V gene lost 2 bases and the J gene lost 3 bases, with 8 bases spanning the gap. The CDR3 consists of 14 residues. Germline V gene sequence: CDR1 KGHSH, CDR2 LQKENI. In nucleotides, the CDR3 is TGTGCCAGCTCACCAGAACAGGTCAAAAACATTCAGTACTTC. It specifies CASSPEQVKNIQYF.

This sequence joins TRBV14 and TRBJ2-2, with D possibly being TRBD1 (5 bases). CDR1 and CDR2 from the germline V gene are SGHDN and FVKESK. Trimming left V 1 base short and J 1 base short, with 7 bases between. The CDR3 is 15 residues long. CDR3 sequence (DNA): TGTGCCAGCAGCCAAGGGACACAGAACACCGGGGAGCTGTTTTTT. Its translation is CASSQGTQNTGELFF. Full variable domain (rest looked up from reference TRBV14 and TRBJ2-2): EAGVTQFPSHSVIEKGQTVTLRCDPISGHDNLYWYRRVMGKEIKFLLHFVKESKQDESGMPNNRFLAERTGGTYSTLKVQPAELEDSGVYFCASSQGTQNTGELFFGEGSRLTVL.

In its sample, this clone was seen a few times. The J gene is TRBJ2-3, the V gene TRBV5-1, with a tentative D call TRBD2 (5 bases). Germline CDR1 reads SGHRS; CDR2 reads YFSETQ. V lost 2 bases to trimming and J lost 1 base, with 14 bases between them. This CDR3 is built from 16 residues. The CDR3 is CASSFRVRAGTDTQYF. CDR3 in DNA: TGCGCCAGCAGCTTCCGCGTGAGGGCCGGCACAGATACGCAGTATTTT.

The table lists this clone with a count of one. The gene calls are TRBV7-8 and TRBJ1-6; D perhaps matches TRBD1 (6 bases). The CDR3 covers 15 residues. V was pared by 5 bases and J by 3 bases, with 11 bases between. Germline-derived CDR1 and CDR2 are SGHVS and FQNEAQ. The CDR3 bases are TGTGCCAGCAGCGGCAGGGGTGACTATAATTCACCCCTCCACTTT. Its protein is CASSGRGDYNSPLHF.

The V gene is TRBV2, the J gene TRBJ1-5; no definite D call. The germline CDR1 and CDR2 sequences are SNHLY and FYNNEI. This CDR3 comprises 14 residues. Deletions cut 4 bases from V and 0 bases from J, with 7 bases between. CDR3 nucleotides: TGTGCCAGCAGTGTCTCCAGTAGCAATCAGCCCCAGCATTTT. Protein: CASSVSSSNQPQHF. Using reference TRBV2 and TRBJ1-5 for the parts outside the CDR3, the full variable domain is EPEVTQTPSHQVTQMGQEVILRCVPISNHLYFYWYRQILGQKVEFLVSFYNNEISEKSEIFDDQFSVERPDGSNFTLKIRSTKLEDSAMYFCASSVSSSNQPQHFGDGTRLSIL.

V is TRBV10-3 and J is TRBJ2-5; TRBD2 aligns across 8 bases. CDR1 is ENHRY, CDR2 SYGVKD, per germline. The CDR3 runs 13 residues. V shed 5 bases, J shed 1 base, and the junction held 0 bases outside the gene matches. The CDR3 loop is CAISTSGQETQYF. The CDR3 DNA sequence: TGTGCCATCAGTACTAGCGGCCAAGAGACCCAGTACTTC.

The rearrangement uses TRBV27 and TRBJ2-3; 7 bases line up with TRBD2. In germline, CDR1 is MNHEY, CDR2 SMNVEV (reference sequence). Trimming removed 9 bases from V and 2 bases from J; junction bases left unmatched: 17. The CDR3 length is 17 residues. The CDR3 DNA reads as TGTGCCAGTTCGGGGGGAGCGGGACCTCACTTCACAGATACGCAGTATTTT. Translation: CASSGGAGPHFTDTQYF.

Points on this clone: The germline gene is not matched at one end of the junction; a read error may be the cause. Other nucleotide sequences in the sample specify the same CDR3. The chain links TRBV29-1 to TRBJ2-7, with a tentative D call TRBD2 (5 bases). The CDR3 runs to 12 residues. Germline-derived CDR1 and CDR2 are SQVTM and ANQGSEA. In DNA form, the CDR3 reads TGCAGCGTTGAAGGTTTCGGGAACGAGCAGTATTTC. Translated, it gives CSVEGFGNEQYF.

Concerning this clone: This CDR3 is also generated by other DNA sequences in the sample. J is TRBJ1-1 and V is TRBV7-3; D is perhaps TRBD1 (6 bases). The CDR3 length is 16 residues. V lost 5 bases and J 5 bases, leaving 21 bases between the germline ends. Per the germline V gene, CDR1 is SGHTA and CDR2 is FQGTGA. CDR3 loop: CASSRNGGRGSTEAFF. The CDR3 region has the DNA TGTGCCAGCAGCCGTAATGGGGGCAGGGGATCGACTGAAGCTTTCTTT.

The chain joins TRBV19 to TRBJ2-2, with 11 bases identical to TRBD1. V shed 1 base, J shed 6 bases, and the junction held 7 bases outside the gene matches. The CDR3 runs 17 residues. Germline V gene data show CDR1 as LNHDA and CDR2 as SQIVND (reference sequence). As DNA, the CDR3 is TGTGCCAGTAGTATAGGCCCCGGGACAGGGGGGGCCGGGGAGCTGTTTTTT. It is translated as CASSIGPGTGGAGELFF.

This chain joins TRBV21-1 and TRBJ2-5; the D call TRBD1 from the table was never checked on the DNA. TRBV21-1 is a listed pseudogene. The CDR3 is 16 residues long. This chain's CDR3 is CASSPRHPGQRETQYF. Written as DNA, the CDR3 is TGTGCCAGCAGCCCTAGACATCCGGGACAAAGGGAGACCCAGTACTTC.

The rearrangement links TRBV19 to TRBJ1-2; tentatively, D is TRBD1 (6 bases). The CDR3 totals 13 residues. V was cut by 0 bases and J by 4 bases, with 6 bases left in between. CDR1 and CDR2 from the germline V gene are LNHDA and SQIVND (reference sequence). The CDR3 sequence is CASSIDRGYGYTF. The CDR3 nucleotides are TGTGCCAGTAGTATAGACAGGGGCTATGGCTACACCTTC.